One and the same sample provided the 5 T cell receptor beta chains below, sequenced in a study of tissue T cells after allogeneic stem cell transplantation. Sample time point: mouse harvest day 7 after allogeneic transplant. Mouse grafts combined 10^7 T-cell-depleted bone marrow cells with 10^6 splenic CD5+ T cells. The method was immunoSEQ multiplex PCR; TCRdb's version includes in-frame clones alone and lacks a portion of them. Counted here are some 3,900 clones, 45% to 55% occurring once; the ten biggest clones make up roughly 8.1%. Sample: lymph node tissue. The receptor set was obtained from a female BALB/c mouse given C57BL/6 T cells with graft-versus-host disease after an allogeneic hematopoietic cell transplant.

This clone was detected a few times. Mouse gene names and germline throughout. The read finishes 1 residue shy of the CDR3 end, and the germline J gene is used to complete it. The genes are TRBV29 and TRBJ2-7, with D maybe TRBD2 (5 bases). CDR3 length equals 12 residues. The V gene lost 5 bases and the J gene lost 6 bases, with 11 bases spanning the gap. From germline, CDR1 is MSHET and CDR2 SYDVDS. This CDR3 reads CASSPRWGEQYF. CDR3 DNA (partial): TGTGCTAGCAGTCCCCGATGGGGTGAACAGTAC. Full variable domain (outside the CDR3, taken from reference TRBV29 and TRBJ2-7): DMKVTQMPRYLIKRMGENVLLECGQDMSHETMYWYRQDPGLGLQLIYISYDVDSNSEGDIPKGYRVSRKKREHFSLILDSAKTNQTSVYFCASSPRWGEQYFGPGTRLTVL.

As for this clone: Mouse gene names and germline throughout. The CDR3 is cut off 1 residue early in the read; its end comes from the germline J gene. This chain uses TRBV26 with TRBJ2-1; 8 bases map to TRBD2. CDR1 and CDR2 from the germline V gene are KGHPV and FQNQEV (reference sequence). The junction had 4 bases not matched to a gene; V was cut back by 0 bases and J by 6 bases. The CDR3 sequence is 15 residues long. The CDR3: CASSLSTGGRAEQFF. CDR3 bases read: TGTGCCAGCAGTCTGTCGACGGGGGGGCGTGCTGAGCAGTTC.

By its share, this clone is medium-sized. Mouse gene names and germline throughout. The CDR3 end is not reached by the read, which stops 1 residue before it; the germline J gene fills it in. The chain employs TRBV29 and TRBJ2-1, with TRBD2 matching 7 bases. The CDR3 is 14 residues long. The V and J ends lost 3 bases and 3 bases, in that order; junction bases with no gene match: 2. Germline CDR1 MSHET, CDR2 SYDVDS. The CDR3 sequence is CASSFTGAYAEQFF. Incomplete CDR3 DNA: TGTGCTAGCAGTTTTACTGGGGCCTATGCTGAGCAGTTC. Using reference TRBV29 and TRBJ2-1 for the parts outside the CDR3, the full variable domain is DMKVTQMPRYLIKRMGENVLLECGQDMSHETMYWYRQDPGLGLQLIYISYDVDSNSEGDIPKGYRVSRKKREHFSLILDSAKTNQTSVYFCASSFTGAYAEQFFGPGTRLTVL.

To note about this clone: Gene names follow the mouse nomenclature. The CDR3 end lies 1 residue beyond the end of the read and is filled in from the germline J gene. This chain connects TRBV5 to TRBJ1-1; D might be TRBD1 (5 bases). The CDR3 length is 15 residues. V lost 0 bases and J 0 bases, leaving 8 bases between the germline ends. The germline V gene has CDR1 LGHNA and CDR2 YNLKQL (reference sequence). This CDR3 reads CASSQDGAANTEVFF. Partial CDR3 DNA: TGTGCCAGCAGCCAAGATGGGGCAGCAAACACAGAAGTCTTC.

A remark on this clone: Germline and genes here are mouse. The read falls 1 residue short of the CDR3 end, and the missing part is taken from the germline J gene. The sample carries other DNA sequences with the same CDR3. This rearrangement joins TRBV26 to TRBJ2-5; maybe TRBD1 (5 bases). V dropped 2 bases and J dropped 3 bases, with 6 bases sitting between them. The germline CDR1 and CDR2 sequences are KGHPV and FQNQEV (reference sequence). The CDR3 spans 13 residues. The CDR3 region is CASSLGHQDTQYF. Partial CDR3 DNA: TGTGCCAGCAGTCTGGGACATCAAGACACCCAGTAC.